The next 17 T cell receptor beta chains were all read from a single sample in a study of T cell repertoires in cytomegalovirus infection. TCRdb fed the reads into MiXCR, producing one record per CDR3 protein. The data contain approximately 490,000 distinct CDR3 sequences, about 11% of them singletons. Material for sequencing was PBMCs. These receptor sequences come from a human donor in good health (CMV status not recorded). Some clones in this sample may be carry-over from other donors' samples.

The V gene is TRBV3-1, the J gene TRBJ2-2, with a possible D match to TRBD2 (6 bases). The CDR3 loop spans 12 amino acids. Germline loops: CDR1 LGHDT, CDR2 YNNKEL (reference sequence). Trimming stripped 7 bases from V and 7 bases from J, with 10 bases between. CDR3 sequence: CASTSAGGELFF. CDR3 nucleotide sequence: TGTGCCAGCACCTCAGCGGGCGGGGAGCTGTTTTTT.

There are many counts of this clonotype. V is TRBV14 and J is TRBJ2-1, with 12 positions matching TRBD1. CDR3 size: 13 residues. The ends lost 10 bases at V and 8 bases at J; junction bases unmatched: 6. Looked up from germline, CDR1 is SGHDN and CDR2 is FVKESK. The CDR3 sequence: CATGTGGQHEQFF. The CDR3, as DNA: TGTGCCACCGGGACAGGGGGCCAACATGAGCAGTTCTTC.

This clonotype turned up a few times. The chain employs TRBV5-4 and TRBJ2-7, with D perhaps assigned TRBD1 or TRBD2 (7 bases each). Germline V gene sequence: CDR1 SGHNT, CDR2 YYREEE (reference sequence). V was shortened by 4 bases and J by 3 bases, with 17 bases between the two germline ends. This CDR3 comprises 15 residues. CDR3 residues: CASSPGGQSNYEQYF. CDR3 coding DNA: TGTGCCAGCAGCCCGGGGGGACAGTCAAACTACGAGCAGTACTTC. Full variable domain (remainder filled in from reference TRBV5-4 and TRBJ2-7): ETGVTQSPTHLIKTRGQQVTLRCSSQSGHNTVSWYQQALGQGPQFIFQYYREEENGRGNFPPRFSGLQFPNYSSELNVNALELDDSALYLCASSPGGQSNYEQYFGPGTRLTVT.

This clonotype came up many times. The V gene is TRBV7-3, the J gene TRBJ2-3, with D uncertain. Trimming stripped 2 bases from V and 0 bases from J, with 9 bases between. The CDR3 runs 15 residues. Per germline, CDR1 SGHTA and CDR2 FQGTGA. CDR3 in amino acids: CASSLSAGSTDTQYF. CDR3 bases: TGTGCCAGCAGCTTATCAGCAGGTAGCACAGATACGCAGTATTTT.

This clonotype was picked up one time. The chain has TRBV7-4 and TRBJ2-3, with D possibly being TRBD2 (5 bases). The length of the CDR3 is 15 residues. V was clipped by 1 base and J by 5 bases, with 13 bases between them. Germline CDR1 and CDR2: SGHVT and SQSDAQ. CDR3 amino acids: CASSLEGVERDTQYF. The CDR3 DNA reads TGTGCCAGCAGCTTAGAGGGAGTTGAGAGAGATACGCAGTATTTT.

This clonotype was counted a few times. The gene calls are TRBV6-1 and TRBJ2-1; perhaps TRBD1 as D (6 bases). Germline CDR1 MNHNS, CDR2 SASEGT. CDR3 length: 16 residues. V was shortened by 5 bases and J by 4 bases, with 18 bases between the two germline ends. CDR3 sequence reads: CASSPRRTEQYNEQFF. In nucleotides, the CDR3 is TGTGCCAGCAGTCCAAGAAGGACAGAACAGTACAATGAGCAGTTCTTC.

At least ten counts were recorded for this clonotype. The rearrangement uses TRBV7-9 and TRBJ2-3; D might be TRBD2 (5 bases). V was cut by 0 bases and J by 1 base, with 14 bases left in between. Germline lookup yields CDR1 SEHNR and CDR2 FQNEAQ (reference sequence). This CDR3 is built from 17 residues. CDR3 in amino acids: CASSLAFPRGGTDTQYF. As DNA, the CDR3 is TGTGCCAGCAGCTTAGCGTTCCCCCGGGGAGGCACAGATACGCAGTATTTT.

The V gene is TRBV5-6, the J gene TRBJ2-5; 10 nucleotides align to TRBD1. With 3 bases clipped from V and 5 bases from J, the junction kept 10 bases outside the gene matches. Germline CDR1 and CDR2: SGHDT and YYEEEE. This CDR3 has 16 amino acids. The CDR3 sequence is CASSSTGTGVRETQYF. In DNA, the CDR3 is TGTGCCAGCAGCTCAACCGGGACAGGGGTGCGGGAGACCCAGTACTTC. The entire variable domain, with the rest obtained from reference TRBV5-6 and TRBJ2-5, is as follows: DAGVTQSPTHLIKTRGQQVTLRCSPKSGHDTVSWYQQALGQGPQFIFQYYEEEERQRGNFPDRFSGHQFPNYSSELNVNALLLGDSALYLCASSSTGTGVRETQYFGPGTRLLVL.

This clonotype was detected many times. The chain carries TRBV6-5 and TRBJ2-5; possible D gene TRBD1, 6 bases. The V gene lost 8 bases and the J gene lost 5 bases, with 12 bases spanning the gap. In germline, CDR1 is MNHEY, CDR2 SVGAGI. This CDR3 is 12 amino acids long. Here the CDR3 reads CASRQGQETQYF. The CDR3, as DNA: TGTGCCAGCCGGCAGGGGCAGGAGACCCAGTACTTC.

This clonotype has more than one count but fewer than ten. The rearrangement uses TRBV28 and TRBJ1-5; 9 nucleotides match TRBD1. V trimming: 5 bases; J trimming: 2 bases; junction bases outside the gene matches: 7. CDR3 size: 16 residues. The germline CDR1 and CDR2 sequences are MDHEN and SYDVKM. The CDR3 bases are TGTGCCAGCAGTGTAACAGGGGGCTATGGCAATCAGCCCCAGCATTTT. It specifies CASSVTGGYGNQPQHF.

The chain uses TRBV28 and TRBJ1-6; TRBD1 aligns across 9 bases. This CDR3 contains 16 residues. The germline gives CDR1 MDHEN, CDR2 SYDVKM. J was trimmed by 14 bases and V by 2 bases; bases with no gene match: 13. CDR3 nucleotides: TGTGCCAGCAGTTTAACAGGGGGCGCGGGGTTTGATTCCCTCCACTTT. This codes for CASSLTGGAGFDSLHF. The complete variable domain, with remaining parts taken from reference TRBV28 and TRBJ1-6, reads DVKVTQSSRYLVKRTGEKVFLECVQDMDHENMFWYRQDPGLGLRLIYFSYDVKMKEKGDIPEGYSVSREKKERFSLILESASTNQTSMYLCASSLTGGAGFDSLHFGNGTRLTVT.

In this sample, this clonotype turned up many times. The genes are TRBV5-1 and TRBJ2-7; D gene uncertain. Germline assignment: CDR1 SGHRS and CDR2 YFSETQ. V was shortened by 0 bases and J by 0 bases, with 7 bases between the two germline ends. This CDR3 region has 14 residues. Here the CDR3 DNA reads TGCGCCAGCAGCTTGGAGCAGGCCTCCTACGAGCAGTACTTC. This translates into CASSLEQASYEQYF.

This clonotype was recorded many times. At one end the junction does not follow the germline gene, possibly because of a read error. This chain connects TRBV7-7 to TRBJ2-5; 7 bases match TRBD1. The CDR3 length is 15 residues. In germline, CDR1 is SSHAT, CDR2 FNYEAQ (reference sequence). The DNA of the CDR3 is TGTGCTAGCAGCCCCCACTCACTGACAGGGGAGACCCAGTACTTC. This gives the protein CASSPHSLTGETQYF.

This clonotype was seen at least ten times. The CDR3 protein is CASSLVRQDNEQFF. The DNA for the CDR3 is TGTGCCAGCAGCTTAGTTAGACAGGACAATGAGCAGTTCTTC. The gene calls are TRBV11-2 and TRBJ2-1; tentatively, D is TRBD1 (6 bases). Germline V lookup: CDR1 SGHAT, CDR2 FQNNGV. The CDR3 loop spans 14 amino acids. V was pared by 1 base and J by 5 bases, with 9 bases between.

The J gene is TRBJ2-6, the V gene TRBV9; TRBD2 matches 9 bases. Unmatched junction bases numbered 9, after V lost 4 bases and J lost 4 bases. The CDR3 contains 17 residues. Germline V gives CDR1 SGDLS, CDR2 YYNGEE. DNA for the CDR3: TGTGCCAGCAGCATACTAGCGGGTGCAGGAGGGGCCAACGTCCTGACTTTC. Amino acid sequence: CASSILAGAGGANVLTF. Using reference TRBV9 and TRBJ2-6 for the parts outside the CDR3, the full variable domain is DSGVTQTPKHLITATGQRVTLRCSPRSGDLSVYWYQQSLDQGLQFLIQYYNGEERAKGNILERFSAQQFPDLHSELNLSSLELGDSALYFCASSILAGAGGANVLTFGAGSRLTVL.

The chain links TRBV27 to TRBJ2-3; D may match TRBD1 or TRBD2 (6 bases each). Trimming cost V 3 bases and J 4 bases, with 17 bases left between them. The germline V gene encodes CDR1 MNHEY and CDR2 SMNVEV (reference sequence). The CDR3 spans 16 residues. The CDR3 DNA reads TGTGCCAGCAGTTTGGCGGGACAACGGCCCGCAGATACGCAGTATTTT. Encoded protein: CASSLAGQRPADTQYF.

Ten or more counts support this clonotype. The CDR3 loop is CASSDLGTAEQYF. For the CDR3, the DNA is TGTGCCAGCAGTGATTTGGGGACAGCCGAGCAGTACTTC. V gene TRBV25-1 combines with J gene TRBJ2-7; 7 bases are a match to TRBD1. J was trimmed by 6 bases and V by 3 bases; bases with no gene match: 5. The CDR3 totals 13 residues. In germline, CDR1 is MGHDK, CDR2 SYGVNS.